The 9 T cell receptor beta chains below come from one sample, sequenced in a study of blood T cell repertoires in COVID-19. This table comes from immunoSEQ multiplex PCR, and its TCRdb copy is limited to in-frame clones, with some not included. The sample contains more than 75,000 clones, 82% of which appear only once. Material for sequencing was peripheral blood. All receptors derive from a man aged 55-75 years with acute or convalescent COVID-19.

This chain joins TRBV27 and TRBJ2-7; D uncertain. CDR3 length equals 15 residues. Germline V CDR1 and CDR2: MNHEY, SMNVEV (reference sequence). The germline V and J ends were trimmed by 10 bases and 3 bases, with 22 bases remaining between them. CDR3 residues: CANLGEAPSCYEQYF. The DNA of the CDR3 is TGTGCCAACCTAGGCGAGGCGCCCTCTTGCTACGAGCAGTACTTC.

The chain employs TRBV7-2 and TRBJ2-2; 8 bases fit TRBD2. The CDR3 is 17 amino acids. CDR1 is SGHTA, CDR2 FQGNSA, per germline. V was pared by 1 base and J by 2 bases, with 6 bases of the junction left unmatched. CDR3 sequence: CASSLVTSGRNTGELFF. The DNA for the CDR3 is TGTGCCAGCAGCTTAGTAACTAGCGGCAGAAACACCGGGGAGCTGTTTTTT. Looking up the rest from reference TRBV7-2 and TRBJ2-2 gives the full variable domain: GAGVSQSPSNKVTEKGKDVELRCDPISGHTALYWYRQSLGQGLEFLIYFQGNSAPDKSGLPSDRFSAERTGGSVSTLTIQRTQQEDSAVYLCASSLVTSGRNTGELFFGEGSRLTVL.

The chain uses TRBV7-2 and TRBJ1-2, with no clear D. This CDR3 is 13 amino acids long. The germline gives CDR1 SGHTA, CDR2 FQGNSA. The V gene lost 3 bases and the J gene lost 8 bases, with 13 bases spanning the gap. CDR3 sequence (DNA): TGTGCCAGCAGCTTTAGGAGCCTCGGGGGCTACACCTTC. Protein: CASSFRSLGGYTF.

The V call is TRBV24-1, the J call TRBJ1-2; 7 bases line up with TRBD1. The V gene end was trimmed by 5 bases and the J gene end by 2 bases; junction bases not matched to a gene: 10. The germline CDR1 and CDR2 sequences are KGHDR and SFDVKD. This CDR3 has 16 residues. The CDR3: CATSASSPGGNYGYTF. The CDR3 DNA is TGTGCCACCAGTGCTTCTTCGCCAGGGGGAAACTATGGCTACACCTTC.

This chain connects TRBV6-5 to TRBJ1-6; no firm D call. The CDR3 has 16 residues. V lost 2 bases and J 11 bases, leaving 19 bases between the germline ends. Germline CDR1 is MNHEY and CDR2 is SVGAGI. CDR3 protein: CASSYNRVARNPPLHF. Written as DNA, the CDR3 is TGTGCCAGCAGTTACAACCGGGTTGCGAGAAATCCACCCCTCCACTTT.

This clone has a handful of counts. The chain links TRBV7-2 to TRBJ1-3, with a possible D match to TRBD1 (5 bases). The germline gives CDR1 SGHTA, CDR2 FQGNSA. This CDR3 comprises 14 residues. Deletions cut 5 bases from V and 7 bases from J, with 15 bases between. The CDR3 DNA follows: TGTGCCAGCAGCCTCGTGGGGGGGGAGAACACCATATATTTT. It translates to CASSLVGGENTIYF.

The chain recombines TRBV15 with TRBJ1-1, with 7 bases lining up with TRBD1. The ends lost 5 bases at V and 4 bases at J; junction bases unmatched: 10. The CDR3 totals 15 residues. Germline assignment: CDR1 LNHNV and CDR2 YYDKDF (reference sequence). CDR3 protein: CATSPGGAGGTEAFF. The CDR3 bases are TGTGCCACCAGCCCGGGGGGGGCAGGGGGCACTGAAGCTTTCTTT.

The chain recombines TRBV11-1 with TRBJ2-3; D not resolved. V lost 0 bases and J lost 4, with 11 bases in between. The germline gives CDR1 SGHAT, CDR2 FQDESV (reference sequence). The CDR3 consists of 15 residues. CDR3 DNA: TGTGCCAGCAGCTTAGCGCTAGGAAACTCAGATACGCAGTATTTT. Residues: CASSLALGNSDTQYF.

The rearrangement joins TRBV10-3 to TRBJ1-1, with 9 bases lining up with TRBD1. V shed 7 bases, J shed 1 base, and the junction held 13 bases outside the gene matches. This CDR3 is 17 amino acids long. CDR1 ENHRY and CDR2 SYGVKD come from the germline V gene. Here the CDR3 reads CAIKGTGRGTANTEAFF. The DNA of the CDR3 is TGTGCCATCAAGGGGACAGGGCGAGGCACTGCGAACACTGAAGCTTTCTTT.